The T cell receptor beta chain under discussion was sequenced for a study of blood T cell repertoires in COVID-19. This table comes from immunoSEQ multiplex PCR, and its TCRdb copy is limited to in-frame clones, with some not included. The sample holds 300,000 to 450,000 clones, about nine tenths seen once. The germline V gene encodes CDR1 SGDLS and CDR2 YYNGEE. The CDR3 is 13 amino acids. V lost 3 bases and J lost 5, with 11 bases in between. Sequencing was done on a sample of peripheral blood. The source is a woman aged 55-70 years with COVID-19, enrolled during active disease. The genes are TRBV9 and TRBJ1-1, with D perhaps matching TRBD1 (5 bases). DNA for the CDR3: TGTGCCAGCAGCGCTCGGGGGGAAACTGAAGCTTTCTTT. It yields the protein CASSARGETEAFF.